One and the same sample provided the 8 T cell receptor beta chains below, sequenced in a study of OX40 agonist ivuxolimab in advanced cancers. Repertoires were generated with immunoSEQ multiplex PCR, while TCRdb's copy carries only in-frame clones and drops some. The sample records 75,000 to 100,000 clones, 84% being singletons. The material sequenced was CD4+ or CD8+ T cells sorted from blood, taken in a trial of the OX40 agonist ivuxolimab. These receptors were obtained from an adult with an advanced solid tumor such as melanoma, head and neck, liver or kidney cancer.

The chain links TRBV5-8 to TRBJ2-7, with D possibly being TRBD1 or TRBD2 (5 bases each). Germline CDR1 SGHTS, CDR2 YDEGEE. CDR3 length: 12 residues. Between the trimmed V and J ends, which lost 4 bases and 7 bases, there was a span of 12 bases. The CDR3 DNA follows: TGTGCCAGCAGCCACGGTTGGGGGGAGCAGTACTTC. This gives the protein CASSHGWGEQYF.

The chain uses TRBV7-3 and TRBJ2-1; TRBD2 might be the D (6 bases). CDR3 length: 16 residues. V gave up 4 bases and J gave up 3 bases, with 16 bases separating them. Germline lookup yields CDR1 SGHTA and CDR2 FQGTGA. CDR3: CASSSGDGRGYNEQFF. For the CDR3, the DNA is TGTGCCAGCAGCTCCGGGGATGGGCGGGGCTACAATGAGCAGTTCTTC.

This chain connects TRBV18 to TRBJ1-1, with D tentatively TRBD1 (5 bases). Trimming stripped 4 bases from V and 1 base from J, with 13 bases between. The germline V gene has CDR1 KGHSH and CDR2 LQKENI. CDR3 length: 15 amino acids. DNA for the CDR3: TGTGCCAGCTCACGAACGACAGAGCCGAACACTGAAGCTTTCTTT. Residues: CASSRTTEPNTEAFF.

This chain uses TRBV5-1 with TRBJ1-1, with D hard to call. CDR3 length: 14 residues. V was shortened by 0 bases and J by 4 bases, with 10 bases between the two germline ends. Germline V gene lookup returns CDR1 SGHRS and CDR2 YFSETQ. CDR3 amino acids: CASSLAGGSTEAFF. The DNA of the CDR3 is TGCGCCAGCAGCTTGGCGGGCGGGAGCACTGAAGCTTTCTTT.

The V gene is TRBV15, the J gene TRBJ2-7; 7 bases agree with TRBD1. The CDR3 sequence is 17 residues long. V was pared by 1 base and J by 9 bases, with 18 bases of the junction left unmatched. Germline V CDR1 and CDR2: LNHNV, YYDKDF (reference sequence). CDR3 amino acids: CATSRADLRDSALGQYF. CDR3 nucleotides: TGTGCCACCAGCAGAGCCGACCTCCGGGACAGTGCCCTGGGGCAGTACTTC.

The chain links TRBV5-8 to TRBJ2-2; tentative D call: TRBD2 (5 bases). From germline, CDR1 is SGHTS and CDR2 YDEGEE. V shed 6 bases and J shed 2 bases, with 8 bases lying between them. The length of the CDR3 is 13 residues. As DNA, the CDR3 is TGTGCCAGCATGAGGGAAAACACCGGGGAGCTGTTTTTT. It specifies CASMRENTGELFF. The entire variable domain, with the rest obtained from reference TRBV5-8 and TRBJ2-2, is as follows: EAGVTQSPTHLIKTRGQQATLRCSPISGHTSVYWYQQALGLGLQFLLWYDEGEERNRGNFPPRFSGRQFPNYSSELNVNALELEDSALYLCASMRENTGELFFGEGSRLTVL.

V gene TRBV10-1 combines with J gene TRBJ2-1; possible D gene TRBD1, 6 bases. The length of the CDR3 is 13 residues. V lost 5 bases and J 10 bases, leaving 15 bases between the germline ends. The germline gives CDR1 WNHNN, CDR2 SYGVQD (reference sequence). CDR3 nucleotides: TGCGCCAGCAGTCGGGACAACCCGGTGGAGCAGTTCTTC. Amino acids: CASSRDNPVEQFF.

The chain links TRBV27 to TRBJ2-3; the D call may be TRBD1 or TRBD2 (5 bases each). Trimming pared 6 bases from V and 0 bases from J, leaving 10 bases between. In germline, CDR1 is MNHEY, CDR2 SMNVEV (reference sequence). This CDR3 comprises 14 residues. The CDR3 nucleotides are TGTGCCAGCAGCCCGTGGGGGAGCACAGATACGCAGTATTTT. Its translation is CASSPWGSTDTQYF.